This TCR beta chain was sequenced for a study of blood T cell repertoires in COVID-19. At the level of the study: From T cells, B-cell-depleted T cells, or PBMCs came the material, which was cDNA or gDNA.

CDR1 is MNHNS, CDR2 SASEGT, per germline. The junction had 9 bases not matched to a gene; V was cut back by 4 bases and J by 6 bases. This CDR3 has 17 amino acids. The repertoire was sequenced with immunoSEQ multiplex PCR; TCRdb's copy has only in-frame clones and lacks some. The repertoire has around 200,000 clones, roughly 90% of them found once; the top ten carry around 6.6%. This rearrangement joins TRBV6-1 to TRBJ2-3; 14 bases align to TRBD2. This clonotype was obtained from a man in his forties with acute or convalescent COVID-19. Sequencing was performed on peripheral blood. CDR3 protein: CASSATTSGGAADTQYF. For the CDR3, the DNA is TGTGCCAGCAGTGCGACGACTAGCGGGGGGGCCGCGGATACGCAGTATTTT.